A single sample is the source of the 7 T cell receptor beta chains below, sequenced in a study of PD-L1 blockade in urothelial cancer. Profiling relied on immunoSEQ multiplex PCR, and the TCRdb table lists in-frame clones only, not all of them. The profile shows over 65,000 clones, around four fifths of them singletons. The starting material was PBMCs, obtained around atezolizumab (anti-PD-L1) treatment. These receptors were obtained from a man in his 70s with urothelial cancer.

V is TRBV7-9 and J is TRBJ1-1; no clear D. The germline V gene encodes CDR1 SEHNR and CDR2 FQNEAQ (reference sequence). The V and J ends lost 8 bases and 6 bases respectively, with 16 bases between them. The CDR3 extends over 13 amino acids. CDR3 loop: CASGSTSWAEAFF. The CDR3 region has the DNA TGTGCCAGCGGATCGACATCTTGGGCTGAAGCTTTCTTT.

A single count supports this clone. V gene TRBV6-1 combines with J gene TRBJ2-3; TRBD2 matches 8 bases. J gave up 9 bases and V 5 bases, and 4 bases lay outside the gene matches. There are 12 residues in the CDR3. CDR1 and CDR2 from the germline V gene are MNHNS and SASEGT. The DNA for the CDR3 is TGTGCCAGCAGTCAAAAGCGGGAGACGCAGTATTTT. Translation gives CASSQKRETQYF.

J is TRBJ2-7 and V is TRBV6-5; 7 bases align to TRBD2. The V segment lost 9 bases and the J segment 6 bases; nucleotides outside the gene matches: 8. The CDR3 totals 12 residues. CDR1 and CDR2 (germline): MNHEY, SVGAGI. Written as DNA, the CDR3 is TGTGCCAGTAGGAGGGAGGGGAGCGAGCAGTACTTC. Translating gives CASRREGSEQYF.

This clone has just a few counts. The rearrangement links TRBV7-9 to TRBJ2-5; 7 bases align to TRBD2. Germline loops: CDR1 SEHNR, CDR2 FQNEAQ (reference sequence). The V segment lost 3 bases and the J segment 4 bases; nucleotides outside the gene matches: 5. The CDR3 loop spans 14 amino acids. The CDR3 reads CASSLGGSAETQYF. The CDR3 DNA is TGTGCCAGCAGCTTGGGCGGGAGCGCAGAGACCCAGTACTTC.

The V call is TRBV7-9, the J call TRBJ2-7; D possibly corresponds to TRBD1 (5 bases). V lost 5 bases and J 5 bases, leaving 13 bases between the germline ends. Germline V lookup: CDR1 SEHNR, CDR2 FQNEAQ (reference sequence). The CDR3 sequence is 13 residues long. CDR3 bases: TGTGCCAGCAGCCCAGGGTCCGTCCACGAGCAGTACTTC. It translates to CASSPGSVHEQYF.

V gene TRBV21-1 combines with J gene TRBJ2-1; the table's TRBD2 call for D was not verified on the DNA. TRBV21-1 is described as a pseudogene. This CDR3 contains 18 residues. Here the CDR3 reads CASSKSGTSGSSYNEQFF. The CDR3 coding sequence is TGTGCCAGCAGCAAATCCGGGACTAGCGGAAGCTCCTACAATGAGCAGTTCTTC.

This clone was seen only once. The chain combines TRBV18 with TRBJ2-7; D gene unclear. The germline V and J ends were trimmed by 3 bases and 2 bases, with 5 bases remaining between them. The CDR3 contains 12 residues. Germline V gene sequence: CDR1 KGHSH, CDR2 LQKENI. The CDR3 DNA sequence: TGTGCCAGCTCACCCTCCCCCTACGAGCAGTACTTC. Encoded protein: CASSPSPYEQYF.